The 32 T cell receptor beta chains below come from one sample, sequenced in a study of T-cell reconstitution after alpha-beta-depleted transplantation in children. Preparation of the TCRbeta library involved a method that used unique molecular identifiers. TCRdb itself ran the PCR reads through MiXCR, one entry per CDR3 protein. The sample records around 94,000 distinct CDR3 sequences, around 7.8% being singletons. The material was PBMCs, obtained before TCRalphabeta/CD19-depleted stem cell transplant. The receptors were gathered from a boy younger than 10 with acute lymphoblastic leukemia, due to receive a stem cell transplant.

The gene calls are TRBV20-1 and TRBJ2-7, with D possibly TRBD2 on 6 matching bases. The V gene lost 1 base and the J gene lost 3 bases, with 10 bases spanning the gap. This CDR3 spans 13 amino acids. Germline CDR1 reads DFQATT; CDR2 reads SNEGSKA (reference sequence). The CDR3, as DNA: TGCAGTGCTAGAGTGTCGGGGGACTACGAGCAGTACTTC. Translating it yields CSARVSGDYEQYF.

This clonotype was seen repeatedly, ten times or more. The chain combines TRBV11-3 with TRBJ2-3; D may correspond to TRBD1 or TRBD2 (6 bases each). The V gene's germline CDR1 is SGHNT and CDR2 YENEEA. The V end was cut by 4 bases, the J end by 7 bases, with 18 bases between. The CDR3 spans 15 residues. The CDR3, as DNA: TGTGCCAGCAGCTCCCAGATGGGGGGCGCAAATACGCAGTATTTT. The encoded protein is CASSSQMGGANTQYF.

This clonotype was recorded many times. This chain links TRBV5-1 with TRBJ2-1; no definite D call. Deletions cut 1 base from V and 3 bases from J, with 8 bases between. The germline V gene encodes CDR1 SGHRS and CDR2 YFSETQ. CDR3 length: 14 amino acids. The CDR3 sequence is CASSLRPDYNEQFF. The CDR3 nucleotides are TGCGCCAGCAGCTTGAGGCCGGACTACAATGAGCAGTTCTTC. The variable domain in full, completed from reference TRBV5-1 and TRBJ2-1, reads KAGVTQTPRYLIKTRGQQVTLSCSPISGHRSVSWYQQTPGQGLQFLFEYFSETQRNKGNFPGRFSGRQFSNSRSEMNVSTLELGDSALYLCASSLRPDYNEQFFGPGTRLTVL.

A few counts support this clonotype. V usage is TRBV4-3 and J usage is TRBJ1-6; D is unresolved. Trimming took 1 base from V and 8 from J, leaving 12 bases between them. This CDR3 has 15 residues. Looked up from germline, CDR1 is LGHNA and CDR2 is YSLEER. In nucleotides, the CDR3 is TGCGCCAGCAGCCAAGGGACGGGTTTATATTCACCCCTCCACTTT. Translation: CASSQGTGLYSPLHF.

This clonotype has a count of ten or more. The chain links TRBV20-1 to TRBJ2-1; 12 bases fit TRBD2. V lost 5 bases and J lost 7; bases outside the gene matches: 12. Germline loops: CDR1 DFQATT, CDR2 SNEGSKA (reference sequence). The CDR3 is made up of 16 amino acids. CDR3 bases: TGCAGTGCTTTTACTAGCGGGGGGCCTTCTTGGAATGAGCAGTTCTTC. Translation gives CSAFTSGGPSWNEQFF.

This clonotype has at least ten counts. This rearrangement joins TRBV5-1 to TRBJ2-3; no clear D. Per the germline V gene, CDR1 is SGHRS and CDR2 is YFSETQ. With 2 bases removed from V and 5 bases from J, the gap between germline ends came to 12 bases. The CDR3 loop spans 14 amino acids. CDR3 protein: CASSLQLNKDTQYF. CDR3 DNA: TGCGCCAGCAGCTTACAGCTCAATAAAGATACGCAGTATTTT.

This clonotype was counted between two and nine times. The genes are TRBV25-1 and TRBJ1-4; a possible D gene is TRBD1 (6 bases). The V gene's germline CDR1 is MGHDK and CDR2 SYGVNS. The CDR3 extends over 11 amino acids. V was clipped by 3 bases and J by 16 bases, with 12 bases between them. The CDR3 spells CASSDRGGWFF. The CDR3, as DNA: TGTGCCAGCAGTGATAGGGGGGGTTGGTTTTTT.

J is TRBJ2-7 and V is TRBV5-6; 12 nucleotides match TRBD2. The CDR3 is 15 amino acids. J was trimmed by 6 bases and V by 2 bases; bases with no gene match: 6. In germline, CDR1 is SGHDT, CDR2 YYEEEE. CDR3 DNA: TGTGCCAGCAGCTTCTTAACTAGCGGGGGGAGCGAGCAGTACTTC. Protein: CASSFLTSGGSEQYF.

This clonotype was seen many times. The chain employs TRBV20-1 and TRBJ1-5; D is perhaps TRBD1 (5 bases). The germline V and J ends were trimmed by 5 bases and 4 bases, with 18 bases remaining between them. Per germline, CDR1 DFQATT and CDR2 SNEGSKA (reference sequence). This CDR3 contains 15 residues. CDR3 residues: CSAPLGSGGNQPQHF. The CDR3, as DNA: TGCAGTGCTCCCCTAGGATCTGGGGGGAATCAGCCCCAGCATTTT.

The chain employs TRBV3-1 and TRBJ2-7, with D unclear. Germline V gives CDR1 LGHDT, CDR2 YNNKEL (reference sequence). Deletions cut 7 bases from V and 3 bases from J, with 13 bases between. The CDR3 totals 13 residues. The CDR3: CASTSPFSYEQYF. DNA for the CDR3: TGTGCCAGCACCTCACCTTTTAGCTACGAGCAGTACTTC.

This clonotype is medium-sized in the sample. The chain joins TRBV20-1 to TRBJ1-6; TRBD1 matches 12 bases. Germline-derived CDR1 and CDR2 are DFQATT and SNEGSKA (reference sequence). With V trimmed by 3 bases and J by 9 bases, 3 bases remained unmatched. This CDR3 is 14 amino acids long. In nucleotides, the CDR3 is TGCAGTGCTAGGGGGACAGGGGGCTCTTCACCCCTCCACTTT. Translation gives CSARGTGGSSPLHF.

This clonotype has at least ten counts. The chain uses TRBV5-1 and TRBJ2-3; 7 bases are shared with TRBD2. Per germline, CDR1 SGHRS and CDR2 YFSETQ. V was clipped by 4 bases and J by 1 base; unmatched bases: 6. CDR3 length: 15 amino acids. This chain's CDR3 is CASSRTLAGTDTQYF. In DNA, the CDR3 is TGCGCCAGCAGCCGGACTCTAGCGGGCACAGATACGCAGTATTTT.

As DNA, the CDR3 is TGTGCCAGCAGTTCCCCGACCCAATCTAGCACAGATACGCAGTATTTT. Amino acid sequence: CASSSPTQSSTDTQYF. The genes are TRBV6-5 and TRBJ2-3, with D uncertain. The CDR3 runs to 16 residues. CDR1 is MNHEY and CDR2 is SVGAGI in the germline V gene. Trimming took off 4 bases at V and 0 bases at J, with 14 bases between the two ends.

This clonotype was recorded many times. The CDR3 bases are TGCGCCAGCAGCTTGGCCCCGGGGGCTGAGGCAGATACGCAGTATTTT. This encodes CASSLAPGAEADTQYF. This chain connects TRBV5-1 to TRBJ2-3; D is possibly TRBD1 or TRBD2 (6 bases each). CDR3 length: 16 amino acids. Germline values: CDR1 SGHRS, CDR2 YFSETQ. Between the trimmed V and J ends, which lost 0 bases and 4 bases, there was a span of 15 bases.

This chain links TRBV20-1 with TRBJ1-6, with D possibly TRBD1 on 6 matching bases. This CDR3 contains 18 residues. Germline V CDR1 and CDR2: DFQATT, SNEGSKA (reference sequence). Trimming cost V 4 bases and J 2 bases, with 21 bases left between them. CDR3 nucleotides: TGCAGTGCTACCCGCCTTGGGGGCCGGGACCCCTATAATTCACCCCTCCACTTT. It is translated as CSATRLGGRDPYNSPLHF.

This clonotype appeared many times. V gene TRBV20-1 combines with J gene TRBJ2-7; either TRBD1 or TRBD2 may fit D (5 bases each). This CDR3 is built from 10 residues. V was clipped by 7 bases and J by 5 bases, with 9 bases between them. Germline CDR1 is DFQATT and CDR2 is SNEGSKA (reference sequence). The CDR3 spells CSVRGHEQYF. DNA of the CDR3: TGCAGTGTTCGGGGACACGAGCAGTACTTC.

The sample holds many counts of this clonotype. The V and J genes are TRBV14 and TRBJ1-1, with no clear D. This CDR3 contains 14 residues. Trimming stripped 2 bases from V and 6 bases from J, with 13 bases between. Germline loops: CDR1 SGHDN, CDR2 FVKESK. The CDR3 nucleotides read TGTGCCAGCAGCCAATGGGAAAGCGGGGCTGAAGCTTTCTTT. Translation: CASSQWESGAEAFF.

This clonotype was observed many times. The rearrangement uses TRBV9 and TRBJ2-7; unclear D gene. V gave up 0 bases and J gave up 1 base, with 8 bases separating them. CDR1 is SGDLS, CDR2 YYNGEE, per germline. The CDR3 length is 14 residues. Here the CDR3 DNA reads TGTGCCAGCAGCGTAGCGTACCGTTCCTACGAGCAGTACTTC. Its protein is CASSVAYRSYEQYF.

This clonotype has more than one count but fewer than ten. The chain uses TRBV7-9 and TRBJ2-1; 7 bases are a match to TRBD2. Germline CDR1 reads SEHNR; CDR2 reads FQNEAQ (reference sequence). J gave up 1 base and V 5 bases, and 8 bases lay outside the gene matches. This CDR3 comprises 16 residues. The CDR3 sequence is CASSTGGYRSYNEQFF. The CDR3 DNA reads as TGTGCCAGCAGCACCGGGGGGTATAGGTCCTACAATGAGCAGTTCTTC. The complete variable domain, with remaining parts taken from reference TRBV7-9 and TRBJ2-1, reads DTGVSQNPRHKITKRGQNVTFRCDPISEHNRLYWYRQTLGQGPEFLTYFQNEAQLEKSRLLSDRFSAERPKGSFSTLEIQRTEQGDSAMYLCASSTGGYRSYNEQFFGPGTRLTVL.

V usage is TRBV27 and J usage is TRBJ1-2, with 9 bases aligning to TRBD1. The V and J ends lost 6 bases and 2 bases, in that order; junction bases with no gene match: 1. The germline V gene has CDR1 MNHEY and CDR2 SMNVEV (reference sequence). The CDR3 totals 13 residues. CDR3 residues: CASRDRGNYGYTF. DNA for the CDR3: TGTGCCAGCAGGGACAGGGGCAACTATGGCTACACCTTC.

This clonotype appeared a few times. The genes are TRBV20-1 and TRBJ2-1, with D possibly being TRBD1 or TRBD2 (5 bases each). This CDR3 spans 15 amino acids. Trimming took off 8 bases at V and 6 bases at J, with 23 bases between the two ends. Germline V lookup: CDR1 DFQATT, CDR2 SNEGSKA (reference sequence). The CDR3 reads CSPNTIRDVTNEQFF. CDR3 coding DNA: TGCAGTCCCAATACTATCCGGGACGTGACCAATGAGCAGTTCTTC.

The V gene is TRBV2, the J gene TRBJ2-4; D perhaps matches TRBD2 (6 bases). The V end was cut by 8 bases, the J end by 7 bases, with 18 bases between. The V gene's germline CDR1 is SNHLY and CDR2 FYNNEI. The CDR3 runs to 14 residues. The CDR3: CASGGGNRANIQYF. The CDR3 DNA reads TGTGCCAGCGGAGGAGGGAATAGGGCGAACATTCAGTACTTC.

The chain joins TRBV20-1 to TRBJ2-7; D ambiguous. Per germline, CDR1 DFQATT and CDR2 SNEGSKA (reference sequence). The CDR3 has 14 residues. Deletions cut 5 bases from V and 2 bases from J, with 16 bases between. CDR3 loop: CSALVGTGAYEQYF. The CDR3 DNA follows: TGCAGTGCTCTAGTCGGTACGGGCGCCTACGAGCAGTACTTC.

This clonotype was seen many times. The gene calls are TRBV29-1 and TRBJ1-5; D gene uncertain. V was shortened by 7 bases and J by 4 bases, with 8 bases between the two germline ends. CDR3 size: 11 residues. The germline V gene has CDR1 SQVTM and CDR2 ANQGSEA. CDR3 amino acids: CSAGENQPQHF. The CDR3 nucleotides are TGCAGCGCCGGAGAAAATCAGCCCCAGCATTTT.

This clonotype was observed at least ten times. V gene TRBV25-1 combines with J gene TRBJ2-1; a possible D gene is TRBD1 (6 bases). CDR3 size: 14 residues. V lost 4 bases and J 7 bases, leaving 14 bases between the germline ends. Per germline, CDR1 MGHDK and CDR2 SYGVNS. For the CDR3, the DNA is TGTGCCAGCAGTGGACGGGACAACGAGAATGAGCAGTTCTTC. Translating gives CASSGRDNENEQFF.

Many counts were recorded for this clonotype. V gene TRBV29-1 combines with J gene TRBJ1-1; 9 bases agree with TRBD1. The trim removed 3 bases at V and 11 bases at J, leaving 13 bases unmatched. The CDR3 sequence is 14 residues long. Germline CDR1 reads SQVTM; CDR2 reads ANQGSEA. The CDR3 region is CSVEPHRGLREAFF. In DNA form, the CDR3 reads TGCAGCGTTGAGCCCCACAGGGGGCTAAGGGAGGCTTTCTTT.

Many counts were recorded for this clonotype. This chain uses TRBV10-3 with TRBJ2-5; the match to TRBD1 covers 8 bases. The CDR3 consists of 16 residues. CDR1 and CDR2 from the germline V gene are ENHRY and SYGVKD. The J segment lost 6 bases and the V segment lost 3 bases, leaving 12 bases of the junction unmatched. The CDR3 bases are TGTGCCATCAGTGATGACGTGCGTGGACAGGGCAAGACCCAGTACTTC. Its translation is CAISDDVRGQGKTQYF.

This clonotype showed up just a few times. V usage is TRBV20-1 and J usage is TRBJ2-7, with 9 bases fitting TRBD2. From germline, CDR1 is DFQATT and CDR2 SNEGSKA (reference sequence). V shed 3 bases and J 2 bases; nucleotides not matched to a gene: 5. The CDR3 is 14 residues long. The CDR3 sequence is CSARGGGDPYEQYF. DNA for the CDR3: TGCAGTGCTAGGGGCGGGGGGGACCCCTACGAGCAGTACTTC.

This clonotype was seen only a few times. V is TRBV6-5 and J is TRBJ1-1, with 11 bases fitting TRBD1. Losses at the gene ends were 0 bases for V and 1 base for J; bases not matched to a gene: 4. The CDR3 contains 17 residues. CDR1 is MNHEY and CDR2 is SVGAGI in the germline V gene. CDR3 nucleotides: TGTGCCAGCAGTTACTCCGGACAGGGGGCTAGGAACACTGAAGCTTTCTTT. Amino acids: CASSYSGQGARNTEAFF.

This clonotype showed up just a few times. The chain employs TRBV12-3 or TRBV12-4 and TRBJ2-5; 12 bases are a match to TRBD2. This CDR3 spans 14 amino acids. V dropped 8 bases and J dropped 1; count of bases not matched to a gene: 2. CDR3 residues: CASGLAGFQETQYF. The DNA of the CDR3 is TGTGCCAGCGGACTAGCGGGGTTCCAAGAGACCCAGTACTTC.

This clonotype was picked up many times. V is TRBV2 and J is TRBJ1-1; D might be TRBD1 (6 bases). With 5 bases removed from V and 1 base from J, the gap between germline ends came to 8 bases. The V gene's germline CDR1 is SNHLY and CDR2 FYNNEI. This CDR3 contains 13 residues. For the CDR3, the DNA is TGTGCCAGCAGTCAGGACAGGAACACTGAAGCTTTCTTT. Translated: CASSQDRNTEAFF.

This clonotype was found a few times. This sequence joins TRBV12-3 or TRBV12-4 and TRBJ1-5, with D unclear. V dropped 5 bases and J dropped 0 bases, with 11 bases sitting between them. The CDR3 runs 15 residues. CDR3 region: CASSPRAYSNQPQHF. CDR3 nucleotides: TGTGCCAGCAGTCCTCGGGCTTATAGCAATCAGCCCCAGCATTTT.